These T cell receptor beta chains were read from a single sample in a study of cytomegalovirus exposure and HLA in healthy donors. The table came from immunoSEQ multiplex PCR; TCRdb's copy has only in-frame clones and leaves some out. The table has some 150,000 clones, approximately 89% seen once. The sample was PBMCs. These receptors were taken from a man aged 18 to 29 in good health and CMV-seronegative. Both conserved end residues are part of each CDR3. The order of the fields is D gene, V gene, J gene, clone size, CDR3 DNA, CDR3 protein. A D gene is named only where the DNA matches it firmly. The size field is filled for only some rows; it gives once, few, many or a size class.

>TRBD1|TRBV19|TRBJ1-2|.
TGTGCCAGTAAACCGGGACAGGGGCATGGCTACACCTTC
CASKPGQGHGYTF
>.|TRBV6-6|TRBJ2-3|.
TGTGCCAGCACCCAAGGACAAATTGGCGCAGATACGCAGTATTTT
CASTQGQIGADTQYF
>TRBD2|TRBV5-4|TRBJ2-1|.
TGTGCCAGCAGCCCCTACTCTAGCGGAAACAATGAGCAGTTCTTC
CASSPYSSGNNEQFF
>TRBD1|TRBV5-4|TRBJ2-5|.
TGTGCCAGCAGCACCACAGGGGGCGAACCAGAGACCCAGTACTTC
CASSTTGGEPETQYF
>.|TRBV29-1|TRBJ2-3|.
TGCAGCGTGGGCGACACAGATACGCAGTATTTT
CSVGDTDTQYF
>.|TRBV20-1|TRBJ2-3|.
TGCAGTGCCGGAGGGAAAGATACGCAGTATTTT
CSAGGKDTQYF
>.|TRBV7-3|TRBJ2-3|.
TGTGCCAGCAGCTCACGAACTCAAGATACGCAGTATTTT
CASSSRTQDTQYF
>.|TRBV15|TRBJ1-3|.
TGTGCCACCAGCAGGCAGGGGACCCCTGGAAACACCATATATTTT
CATSRQGTPGNTIYF
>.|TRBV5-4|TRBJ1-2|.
TGTGCCAGCAGCTTGTCGGGGAGTTATGGCTACACCTTC
CASSLSGSYGYTF
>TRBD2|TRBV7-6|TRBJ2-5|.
TGTGCCAGCAGCTTAGACGTTCTAGCGGGAGAAGAGACCCAGTACTTC
CASSLDVLAGEETQYF
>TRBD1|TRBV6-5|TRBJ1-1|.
TGTGCCAGCAGTCCGGGACAGGGTTTCGAGGCTTTCTTT
CASSPGQGFEAFF
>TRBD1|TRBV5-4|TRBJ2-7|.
TGTGCCAGCAGCTGGGGGGGGGACAGGGCGATCTACGAGCAGTACTTC
CASSWGGDRAIYEQYF
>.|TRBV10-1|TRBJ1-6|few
TGCGCCAGTCAAGCAGACAGTGATAATTCACCCCTCCACTTT
CASQADSDNSPLHF
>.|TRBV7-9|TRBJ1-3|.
TGTGCCAGCAGCTTCGGGTCAGCTCTACGCACCTCTGGAAACACCATATATTTT
CASSFGSALRTSGNTIYF
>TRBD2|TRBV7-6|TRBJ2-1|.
TGTGCCAGCAGCCCTAGCGGGGACTCCTACAATGAGCAGTTCTTC
CASSPSGDSYNEQFF
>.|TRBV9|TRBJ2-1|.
TGTGCCAGCAGCCTCAGGGGCGACAGCTCCTACAATGAGCAGTTCTTC
CASSLRGDSSYNEQFF
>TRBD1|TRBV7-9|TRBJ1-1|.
TGTGCCAGCAGATCCGCTGGGTCCAGGGGGCAAAGAGTGAGCACTGAAGCTTTCTTT
CASRSAGSRGQRVSTEAFF
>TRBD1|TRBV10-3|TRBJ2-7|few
TGTGCCATCGGGCAGGGGGATTTTCGCGAGCAGTACTTC
CAIGQGDFREQYF
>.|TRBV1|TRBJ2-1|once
TGCACCAGCAGCCAAGATGCTAGCGCAAGCTCCTACAATGAGCAGTTCTTC
CTSSQDASASSYNEQFF
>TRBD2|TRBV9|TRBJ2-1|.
TGTGCCAGCAGCCCCCGACTAGCGGGGGGGGACAATGAGCAGTTCTTC
CASSPRLAGGDNEQFF
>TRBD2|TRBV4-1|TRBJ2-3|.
TGCGCCAGCAGCCAAGATCGCCTCGGGGGGGTACTGGATACGCAGTATTTT
CASSQDRLGGVLDTQYF
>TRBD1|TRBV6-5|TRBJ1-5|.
TGTGCCAGCAGAGACAGGGATCAGCCCCAGCATTTT
CASRDRDQPQHF
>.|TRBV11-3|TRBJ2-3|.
TGTGCCAGCAGCCACGACAGGAATCAAGATACGCAGTATTTT
CASSHDRNQDTQYF
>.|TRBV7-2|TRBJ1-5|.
TGTGCCAGCAGCCAAGGGGCCCAGCCCCAGCATTTT
CASSQGAQPQHF
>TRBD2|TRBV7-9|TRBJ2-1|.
TGTGCCAGCAGCCAAGGGACTAGCGGGGGGAATGAGCAGTTCTTC
CASSQGTSGGNEQFF
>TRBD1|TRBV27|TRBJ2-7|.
TGTGCCAGCAGTTTCAATTCCGGGGACAGGCCGTCCGAGCAGTACTTC
CASSFNSGDRPSEQYF
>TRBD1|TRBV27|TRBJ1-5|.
TGTGCCAGCGGCGGACAGGGGACCAATCAGCCCCAGCATTTT
CASGGQGTNQPQHF
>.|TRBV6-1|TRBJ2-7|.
TGTGCCAGCAGTGAAAGGGGTGGGAGGTACGAGCAGTACTTC
CASSERGGRYEQYF
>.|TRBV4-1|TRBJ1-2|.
TGCGCCAGCAGCCAAGATCGGCGGGGTGTTGACACCTTC
CASSQDRRGVDTF
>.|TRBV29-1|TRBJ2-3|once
TGCAGCTTTCCGTCTGTTTCAGATACGCAGTATTTT
CSFPSVSDTQYF
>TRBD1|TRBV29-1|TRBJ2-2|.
TGCAGCGTTACAGGGGGCGGAACCGGGGAGCTGTTTTTT
CSVTGGGTGELFF
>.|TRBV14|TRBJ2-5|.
TGTGCCAGCAGCCCCCAAATTCAAGAGACCCAGTACTTC
CASSPQIQETQYF
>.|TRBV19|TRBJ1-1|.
TGTGCCAGCCAATCAAAGAACACTGAAGCTTTCTTT
CASQSKNTEAFF
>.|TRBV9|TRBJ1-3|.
TGTGCCAGCAGCGCGACACAGGGTCCCGGAAACACCATATATTTT
CASSATQGPGNTIYF
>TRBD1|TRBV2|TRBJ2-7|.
TGTGCCAGCAGTCAACCGGGACAGAAGTTATACGAGCAGTACTTC
CASSQPGQKLYEQYF
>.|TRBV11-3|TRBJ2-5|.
TGTGCCAGCAGCTTAGAGGGGGCTCGGCAAGAGACCCAGTACTTC
CASSLEGARQETQYF